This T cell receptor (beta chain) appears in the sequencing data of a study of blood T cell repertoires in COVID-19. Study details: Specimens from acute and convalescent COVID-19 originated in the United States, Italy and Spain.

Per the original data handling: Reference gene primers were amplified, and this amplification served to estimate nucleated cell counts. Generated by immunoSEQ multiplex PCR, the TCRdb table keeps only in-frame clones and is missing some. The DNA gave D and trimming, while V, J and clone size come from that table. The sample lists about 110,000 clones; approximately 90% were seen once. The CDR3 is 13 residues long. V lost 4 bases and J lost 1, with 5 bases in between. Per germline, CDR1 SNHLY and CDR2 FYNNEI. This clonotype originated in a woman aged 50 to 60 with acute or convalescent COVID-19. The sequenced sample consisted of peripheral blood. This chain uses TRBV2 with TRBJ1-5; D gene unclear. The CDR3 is CASSARSNQPQHF. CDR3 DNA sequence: TGTGCCAGCAGTGCCAGGAGCAATCAGCCCCAGCATTTT.